The table lists the clone carrying this TCR beta chain with a few counts. Its antigen is unidentified. Cultured CD4+ T cell DNA underwent sequencing with the Oncomine TCR Beta short-read assay. TCRdb recomputed calls from the PCR reads with MiXCR, one row per CDR3 protein. The data show more than 20,000 distinct CDR3 sequences, 30% to 35% seen once. This sample stems from a study of vaccination and CD4 T cells after COVID-19. V lost 4 bases and J lost 7; bases outside the gene matches: 4. The germline V gene encodes CDR1 MNHNS and CDR2 SASEGT. The CDR3 is made up of 15 amino acids. Noted time point: late sampling 161 to 241 days after vaccination in a few convalescent patients. As for treatment: approximately nine-day PBMC culture with coronavirus spike peptide pools or control peptides (ViraFEST assay).

The source was CD4+ T cells from blood, cultured in vitro, collected about 7 months after SARS-CoV-2 vaccination. This chain links TRBV6-1 with TRBJ2-5; 15 bases are shared with TRBD2. This clonotype originated in a human donor who had recovered from COVID-19. The CDR3 coding sequence is TGTGCCAGCAGTGGGACTAGCGGGGGGGCCGGGACCCAGTACTTC. This encodes CASSGTSGGAGTQYF.